A single sample is the source of the 21 T cell receptor beta chains below, sequenced in a study of shared clonotypes between healthy human individuals. Clones were read by immunoSEQ multiplex PCR, and TCRdb kept only the in-frame ones, dropping some. The data show around 990,000 clones, approximately 80% seen once. The sample consisted of memory CD4+ T cells from PBMCs. Subset described: CD45RA-negative fraction. Receptors originate from a man between 18 and 29 years old in good health. Some clones in this sample may be carry-over from other donors' samples.

The chain recombines TRBV4-2 with TRBJ1-2; maybe TRBD1 (5 bases). V shed 0 bases and J shed 1 base, with 12 bases lying between them. In germline, CDR1 is LGHNA, CDR2 YNFKEQ. The CDR3 extends over 16 amino acids. For the CDR3, the DNA is TGTGCCAGCAGCCAAGATAGTCACAGGCTTAACTATGGCTACACCTTC. Translated: CASSQDSHRLNYGYTF.

The rearrangement links TRBV5-4 to TRBJ1-1; D remains ambiguous. The germline V gene encodes CDR1 SGHNT and CDR2 YYREEE (reference sequence). CDR3 length: 11 amino acids. V lost 2 bases, J lost 7 bases, and 6 bases lay in between. CDR3 protein: CASSLGGEAFF. The CDR3, as DNA: TGTGCCAGCAGCTTAGGTGGTGAAGCTTTCTTT.

The chain recombines TRBV4-2 with TRBJ2-1; no definite D call. Germline CDR1 LGHNA, CDR2 YNFKEQ. The V end was cut by 1 base, the J end by 4 bases, with 8 bases between. The CDR3 has 14 residues. The CDR3 DNA reads as TGTGCCAGCAGCCAAGTTGGTGTTTACAATGAGCAGTTCTTC. Residues: CASSQVGVYNEQFF.

The chain recombines TRBV11-2 with TRBJ2-7, with D unresolved. This CDR3 has 12 residues. The V gene's germline CDR1 is SGHAT and CDR2 FQNNGV. The V and J ends lost 4 bases and 2 bases respectively, with 6 bases between them. The CDR3 loop is CASSWSTYEQYF. CDR3 DNA: TGTGCCAGCAGCTGGTCTACCTACGAGCAGTACTTC.

The rearrangement uses TRBV19 and TRBJ1-1, with D maybe TRBD1 (6 bases). Germline values: CDR1 LNHDA, CDR2 SQIVND (reference sequence). The ends were cut back, 5 bases at V and 4 bases at J, with 14 bases in the middle. This CDR3 is 14 amino acids long. The CDR3 DNA is TGTGCCAGTAGTTGGAACAGGGAGGCCACTGAAGCTTTCTTT. Translating it yields CASSWNREATEAFF.

This clone occurred many times. Other DNA sequences in the sample encode the same CDR3. The chain is built from TRBV9 and TRBJ2-3; 8 positions agree with TRBD1. The CDR3 loop spans 16 amino acids. J gave up 0 bases and V 4 bases, and 7 bases lay outside the gene matches. Germline-derived CDR1 and CDR2 are SGDLS and YYNGEE. The CDR3 coding sequence is TGTGCCAGCAGCCTACGACAGGGGACCAGCACAGATACGCAGTATTTT. This gives the protein CASSLRQGTSTDTQYF.

The chain joins TRBV6-5 to TRBJ1-4, with a tentative D call TRBD1 (5 bases). The CDR3 is 15 amino acids. CDR1 is MNHEY, CDR2 SVGAGI, per germline. V was clipped by 2 bases and J by 10 bases, with 17 bases between them. DNA of the CDR3: TGTGCCAGCAGTTACGGGACGGGGGTTCAGGGAAAACTGTTTTTT. Encoded protein: CASSYGTGVQGKLFF.

J is TRBJ2-7 and V is TRBV11-2; no reliable D call. The CDR3 sequence is 12 residues long. The ends were cut back, 1 base at V and 6 bases at J, with 7 bases in the middle. Germline V gene lookup returns CDR1 SGHAT and CDR2 FQNNGV. For the CDR3, the DNA is TGTGCCAGCAGCTTAGGTTTGGGCGAGCAGTACTTC. This codes for CASSLGLGEQYF.

This chain joins TRBV5-4 and TRBJ2-1; 16 bases are shared with TRBD2. Unmatched junction bases numbered 4, after V lost 4 bases and J lost 6 bases. The CDR3 is 16 amino acids. Looked up from germline, CDR1 is SGHNT and CDR2 is YYREEE (reference sequence). The CDR3 spells CASSHGTSGRVNEQFF. Written as DNA, the CDR3 is TGTGCCAGCAGCCACGGGACTAGCGGGAGGGTCAATGAGCAGTTCTTC.

CDR3 DNA sequence: TGTGCCAGCAGCCGCCCGAGGGACGCCGGGGAGCTGTTTTTT. It specifies CASSRPRDAGELFF. The chain links TRBV7-2 to TRBJ2-2; tentatively, D is TRBD1 or TRBD2 (5 bases each). The germline V gene encodes CDR1 SGHTA and CDR2 FQGNSA. The V gene lost 5 bases and the J gene lost 6 bases, with 13 bases spanning the gap. This CDR3 has 14 residues.

In nucleotides, the CDR3 is TGTGCCAACGGAATTTGCGGGACTCCCTCCGGTACGCAGTATTTT. Its protein product is CANGICGTPSGTQYF. The V and J genes are TRBV28 and TRBJ2-3; D is perhaps TRBD2 (6 bases). Trimming cost V 10 bases and J 8 bases, with 25 bases left between them. The CDR3 consists of 15 residues. Germline CDR1 MDHEN, CDR2 SYDVKM.

The chain uses TRBV5-1 and TRBJ1-2; D may be TRBD1 (6 bases). Trimming shortened V by 2 bases and J by 1 base, and 12 bases separated the two germline ends. Germline CDR1 is SGHRS and CDR2 is YFSETQ. The CDR3 totals 15 residues. CDR3 region: CASSLQGDVNYGYTF. The CDR3 DNA reads as TGCGCCAGCAGCTTACAGGGAGACGTTAACTATGGCTACACCTTC.

V gene TRBV7-2 combines with J gene TRBJ1-2; D is uncertain. The germline gives CDR1 SGHTA, CDR2 FQGNSA. V shed 4 bases and J shed 0 bases, with 12 bases lying between them. The CDR3 spans 15 residues. Here the CDR3 DNA reads TGTGCCAGCAGCTCGTGGACCCAATCTAACTATGGCTACACCTTC. This codes for CASSSWTQSNYGYTF.

V usage is TRBV7-9 and J usage is TRBJ2-3, with D perhaps TRBD2 (6 bases). This CDR3 contains 13 residues. The germline V and J ends were trimmed by 8 bases and 3 bases, with 12 bases remaining between them. The germline CDR1 and CDR2 sequences are SEHNR and FQNEAQ (reference sequence). CDR3 sequence reads: CASGRGRTDTQYF. CDR3 nucleotide sequence: TGTGCCAGCGGACGGGGGAGAACAGATACGCAGTATTTT. Full variable domain (missing parts from reference TRBV7-9 and TRBJ2-3): DTGVSQNPRHKITKRGQNVTFRCDPISEHNRLYWYRQTLGQGPEFLTYFQNEAQLEKSRLLSDRFSAERPKGSFSTLEIQRTEQGDSAMYLCASGRGRTDTQYFGPGTRLTVL.

The chain joins TRBV2 to TRBJ2-1, with D perhaps matching TRBD1 (6 bases). V was clipped by 6 bases and J by 2 bases, with 14 bases between them. The CDR3 covers 15 residues. The germline gives CDR1 SNHLY, CDR2 FYNNEI. The CDR3 nucleotides read TGTGCCAGCAGATTTACAGGGTCTCCCTACAATGAGCAGTTCTTC. Translating gives CASRFTGSPYNEQFF.

The chain employs TRBV5-6 and TRBJ2-5; 10 positions agree with TRBD1. The tail of the sequence fits TRBJ2-7 better, so the J call may be wrong. The germline CDR1 and CDR2 sequences are SGHDT and YYEEEE. CDR3 length equals 15 residues. The CDR3 region has the DNA TGTGCCAGCAGCTTATGGGGACAGGGGTTTTACGAGCAGTACTTC. Translation: CASSLWGQGFYEQYF.

This rearrangement joins TRBV7-2 to TRBJ1-5, with a possible D match to TRBD1 (5 bases). This CDR3 contains 16 residues. Trimming removed 5 bases from V and 5 bases from J, with 19 bases in between. Germline V gives CDR1 SGHTA, CDR2 FQGNSA. CDR3 region: CASSPSWGRSYQPQHF. The CDR3 DNA reads as TGTGCCAGCAGCCCGTCGTGGGGCAGGAGCTATCAGCCCCAGCATTTT.

The gene calls are TRBV19 and TRBJ1-4, with TRBD1 matching over 9 bases. Germline V CDR1 and CDR2: LNHDA, SQIVND (reference sequence). The ends lost 7 bases at V and 1 base at J; junction bases unmatched: 4. The CDR3 consists of 15 residues. The CDR3 coding sequence is TGTGCCAGTATGGACAGGGGCGGAACTAATGAAAAACTGTTTTTT. This translates into CASMDRGGTNEKLFF.

The table lists this clone with a few counts. The V gene is TRBV2, the J gene TRBJ1-4; D remains ambiguous. Germline CDR1 SNHLY, CDR2 FYNNEI. The V gene lost 6 bases and the J gene lost 4 bases, with 9 bases spanning the gap. The CDR3 has 13 residues. CDR3 bases: TGTGCCAGCAGCGGGATGGGTAATGAAAAACTGTTTTTT. Translating it yields CASSGMGNEKLFF.

The chain recombines TRBV30 with TRBJ1-1, with D unresolved. With 2 bases removed from V and 2 bases from J, the gap between germline ends came to 6 bases. CDR3 length equals 12 residues. Germline loops: CDR1 GTSNPN, CDR2 SVGIG (reference sequence). The CDR3 DNA reads TGTGCCTGGAGTAGGACTAACACTGAAGCTTTCTTT. The encoded protein is CAWSRTNTEAFF.

This sequence joins TRBV5-4 and TRBJ2-5; 7 bases are shared with TRBD1. Per germline, CDR1 SGHNT and CDR2 YYREEE (reference sequence). The CDR3 sequence is 15 residues long. V gave up 0 bases and J gave up 0 bases; unmatched junction bases: 2. The CDR3 region is CASSLGGTDQETQYF. The CDR3 coding sequence is TGTGCCAGCAGCTTGGGTGGGACAGACCAAGAGACCCAGTACTTC. Filled out from reference TRBV5-4 and TRBJ2-5, the complete variable domain reads ETGVTQSPTHLIKTRGQQVTLRCSSQSGHNTVSWYQQALGQGPQFIFQYYREEENGRGNFPPRFSGLQFPNYSSELNVNALELDDSALYLCASSLGGTDQETQYFGPGTRLLVL.